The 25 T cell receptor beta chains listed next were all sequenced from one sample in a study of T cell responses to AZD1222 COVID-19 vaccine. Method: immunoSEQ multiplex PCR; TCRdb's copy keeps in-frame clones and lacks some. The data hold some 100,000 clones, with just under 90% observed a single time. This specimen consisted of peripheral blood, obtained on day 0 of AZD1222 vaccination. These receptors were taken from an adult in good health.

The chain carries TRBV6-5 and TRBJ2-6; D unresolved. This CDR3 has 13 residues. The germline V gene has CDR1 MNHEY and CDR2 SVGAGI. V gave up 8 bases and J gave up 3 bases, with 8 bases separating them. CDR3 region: CASGKYGANVLTF. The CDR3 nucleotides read TGTGCCAGCGGGAAGTATGGGGCCAACGTCCTGACTTTC.

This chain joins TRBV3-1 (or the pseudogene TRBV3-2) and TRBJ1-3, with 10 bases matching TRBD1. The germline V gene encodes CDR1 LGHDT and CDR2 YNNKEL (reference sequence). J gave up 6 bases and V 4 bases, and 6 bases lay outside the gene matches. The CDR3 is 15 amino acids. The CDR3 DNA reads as TGTGCCAGCAGCCCGAAGGGACAGGGGCCAAACACCATATATTTT. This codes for CASSPKGQGPNTIYF.

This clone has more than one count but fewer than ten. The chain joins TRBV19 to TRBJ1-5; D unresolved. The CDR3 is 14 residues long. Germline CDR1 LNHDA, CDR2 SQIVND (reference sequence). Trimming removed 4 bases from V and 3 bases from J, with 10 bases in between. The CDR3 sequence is CASSRSGFNQPQHF. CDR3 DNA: TGTGCCAGTAGTAGGTCAGGCTTCAATCAGCCCCAGCATTTT.

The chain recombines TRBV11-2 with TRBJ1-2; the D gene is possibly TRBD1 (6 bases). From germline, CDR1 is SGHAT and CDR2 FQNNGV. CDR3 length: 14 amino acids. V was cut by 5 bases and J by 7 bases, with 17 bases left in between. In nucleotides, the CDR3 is TGTGCCAGCAGCGTACGGGGGGGGCTTAGTGGCTACACCTTC. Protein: CASSVRGGLSGYTF. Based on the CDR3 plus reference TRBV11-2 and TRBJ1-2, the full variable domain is EAGVAQSPRYKIIEKRQSVAFWCNPISGHATLYWYQQILGQGPKLLIQFQNNGVVDDSQLPKDRFSAERLKGVDSTLKIQPAKLEDSAVYLCASSVRGGLSGYTFGSGTRLTVV.

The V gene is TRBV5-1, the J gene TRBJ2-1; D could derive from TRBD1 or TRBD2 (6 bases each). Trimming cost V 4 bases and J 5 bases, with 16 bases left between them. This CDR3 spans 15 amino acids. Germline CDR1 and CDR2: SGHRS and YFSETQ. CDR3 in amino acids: CASSPRGGQHNEQFF. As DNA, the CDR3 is TGCGCCAGCAGCCCCCGAGGGGGGCAACACAATGAGCAGTTCTTC.

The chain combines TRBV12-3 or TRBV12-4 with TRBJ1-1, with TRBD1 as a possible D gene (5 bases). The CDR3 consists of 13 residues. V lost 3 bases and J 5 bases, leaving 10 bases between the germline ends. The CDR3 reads CASSFSGVTEAFF. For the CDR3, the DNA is TGTGCCAGCAGTTTCTCGGGGGTTACTGAAGCTTTCTTT.

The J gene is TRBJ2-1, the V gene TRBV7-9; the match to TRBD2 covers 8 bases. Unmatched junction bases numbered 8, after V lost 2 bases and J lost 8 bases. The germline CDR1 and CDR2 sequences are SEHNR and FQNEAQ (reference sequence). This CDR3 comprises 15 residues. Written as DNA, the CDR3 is TGTGCCAGCAGCTTACGTCGGCGGGGGGAAGATGAGCAGTTCTTC. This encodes CASSLRRRGEDEQFF.

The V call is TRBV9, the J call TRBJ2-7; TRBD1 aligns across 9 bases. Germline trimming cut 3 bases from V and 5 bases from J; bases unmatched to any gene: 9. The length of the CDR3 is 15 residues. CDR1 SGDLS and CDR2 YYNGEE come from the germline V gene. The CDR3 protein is CASSDDRGGPHEQYF. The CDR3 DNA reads TGTGCCAGCAGCGATGACAGGGGGGGACCCCACGAGCAGTACTTC. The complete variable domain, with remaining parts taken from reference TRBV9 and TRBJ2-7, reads DSGVTQTPKHLITATGQRVTLRCSPRSGDLSVYWYQQSLDQGLQFLIQYYNGEERAKGNILERFSAQQFPDLHSELNLSSLELGDSALYFCASSDDRGGPHEQYFGPGTRLTVT.

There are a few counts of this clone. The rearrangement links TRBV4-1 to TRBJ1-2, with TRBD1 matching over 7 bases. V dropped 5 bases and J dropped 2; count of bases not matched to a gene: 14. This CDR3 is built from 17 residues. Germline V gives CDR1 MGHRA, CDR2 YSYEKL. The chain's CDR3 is CASSVGGSIGRNYGYTF. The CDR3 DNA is TGCGCCAGCAGCGTAGGGGGCTCTATAGGCCGGAACTATGGCTACACCTTC.

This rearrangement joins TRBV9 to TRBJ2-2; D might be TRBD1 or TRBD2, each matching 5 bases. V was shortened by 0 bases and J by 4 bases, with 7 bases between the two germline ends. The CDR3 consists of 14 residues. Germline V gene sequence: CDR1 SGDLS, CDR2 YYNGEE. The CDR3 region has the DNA TGTGCCAGCAGCGTAGTTGGGGGCACCGGGGAGCTGTTTTTT. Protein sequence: CASSVVGGTGELFF.

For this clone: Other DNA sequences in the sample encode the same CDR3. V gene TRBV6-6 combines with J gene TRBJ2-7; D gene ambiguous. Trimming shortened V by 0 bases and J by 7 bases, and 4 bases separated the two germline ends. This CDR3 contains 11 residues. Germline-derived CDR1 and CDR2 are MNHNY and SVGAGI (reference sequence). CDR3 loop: CASSYSGEQYF. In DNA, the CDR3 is TGTGCCAGCAGTTACTCGGGGGAGCAGTACTTC.

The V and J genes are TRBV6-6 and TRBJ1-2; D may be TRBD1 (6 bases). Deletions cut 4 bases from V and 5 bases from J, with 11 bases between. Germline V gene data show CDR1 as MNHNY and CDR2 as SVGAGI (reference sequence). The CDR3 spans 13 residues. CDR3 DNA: TGTGCCAGCAGTTCGGACAGCGTATATGGCTACACCTTC. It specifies CASSSDSVYGYTF.

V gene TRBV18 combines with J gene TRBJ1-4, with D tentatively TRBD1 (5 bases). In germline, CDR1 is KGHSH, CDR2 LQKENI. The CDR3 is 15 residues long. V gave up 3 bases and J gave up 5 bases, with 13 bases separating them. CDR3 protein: CASSPRDGGNEKLFF. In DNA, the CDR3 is TGTGCCAGCTCACCTAGGGACGGCGGGAATGAAAAACTGTTTTTT.

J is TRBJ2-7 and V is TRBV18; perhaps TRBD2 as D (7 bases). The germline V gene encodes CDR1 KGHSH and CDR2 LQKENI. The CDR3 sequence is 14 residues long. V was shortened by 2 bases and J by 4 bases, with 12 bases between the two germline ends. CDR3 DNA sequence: TGTGCCAGCTCACCAGGGGGGGCGATGTACGAGCAGTACTTC. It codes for CASSPGGAMYEQYF.

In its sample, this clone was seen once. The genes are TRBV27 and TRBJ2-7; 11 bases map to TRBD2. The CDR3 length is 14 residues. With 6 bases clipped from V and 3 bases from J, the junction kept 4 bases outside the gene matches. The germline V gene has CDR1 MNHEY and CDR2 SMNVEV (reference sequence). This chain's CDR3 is CASRPSGRNYEQYF. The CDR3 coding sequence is TGTGCCAGCAGGCCTAGCGGGAGGAACTACGAGCAGTACTTC.

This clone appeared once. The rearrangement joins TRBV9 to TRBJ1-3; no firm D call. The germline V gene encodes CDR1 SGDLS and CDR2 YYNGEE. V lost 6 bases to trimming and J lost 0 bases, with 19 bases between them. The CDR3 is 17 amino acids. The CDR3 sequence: CASNRGPDTHSGNTIYF. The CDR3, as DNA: TGTGCCAGCAACCGAGGTCCCGACACACACTCTGGAAACACCATATATTTT. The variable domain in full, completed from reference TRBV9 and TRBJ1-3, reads DSGVTQTPKHLITATGQRVTLRCSPRSGDLSVYWYQQSLDQGLQFLIQYYNGEERAKGNILERFSAQQFPDLHSELNLSSLELGDSALYFCASNRGPDTHSGNTIYFGEGSWLTVV.

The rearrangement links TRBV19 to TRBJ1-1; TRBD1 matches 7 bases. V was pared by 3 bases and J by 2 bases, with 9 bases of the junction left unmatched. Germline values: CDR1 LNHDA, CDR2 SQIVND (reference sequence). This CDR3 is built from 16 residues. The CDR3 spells CASSMPGDRYNTEAFF. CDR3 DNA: TGTGCCAGTAGTATGCCCGGGGACAGATATAACACTGAAGCTTTCTTT. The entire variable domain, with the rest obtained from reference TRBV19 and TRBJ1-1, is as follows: DGGITQSPKYLFRKEGQNVTLSCEQNLNHDAMYWYRQDPGQGLRLIYYSQIVNDFQKGDIAEGYSVSREKKESFPLTVTSAQKNPTAFYLCASSMPGDRYNTEAFFGQGTRLTVV.

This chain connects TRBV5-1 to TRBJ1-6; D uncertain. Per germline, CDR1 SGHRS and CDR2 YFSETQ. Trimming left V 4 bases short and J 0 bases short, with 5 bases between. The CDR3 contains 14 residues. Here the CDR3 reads CASSADSYNSPLHF. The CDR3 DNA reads TGCGCCAGCAGCGCGGACTCCTATAATTCACCCCTCCACTTT.

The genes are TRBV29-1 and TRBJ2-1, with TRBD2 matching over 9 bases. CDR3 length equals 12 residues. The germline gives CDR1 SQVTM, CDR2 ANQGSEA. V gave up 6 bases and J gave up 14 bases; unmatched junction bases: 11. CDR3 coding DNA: TGCAGCGTCCGCCCGGCGGGGGGGCCGGAGTTCTTC. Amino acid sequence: CSVRPAGGPEFF.

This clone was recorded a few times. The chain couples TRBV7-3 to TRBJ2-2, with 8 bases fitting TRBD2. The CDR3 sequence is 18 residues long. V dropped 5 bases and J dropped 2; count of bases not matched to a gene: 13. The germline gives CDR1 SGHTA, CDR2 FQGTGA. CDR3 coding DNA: TGTGCCAGCAGCCTAAACCCAGCGGGAGCCCCAAACACCGGGGAGCTGTTTTTT. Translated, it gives CASSLNPAGAPNTGELFF.

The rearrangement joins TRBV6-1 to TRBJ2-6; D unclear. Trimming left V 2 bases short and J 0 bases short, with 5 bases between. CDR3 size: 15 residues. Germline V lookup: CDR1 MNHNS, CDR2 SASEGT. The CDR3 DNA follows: TGTGCCAGCAGTGAATCCCTCTCTGGGGCCAACGTCCTGACTTTC. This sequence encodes CASSESLSGANVLTF.

In DNA, the CDR3 is TGCAGCTTATCGGACAGTCAACTACAGTTCTTC. Translation: CSLSDSQLQFF. This chain links TRBV29-1 with TRBJ2-1, with D possibly being TRBD1 (6 bases). Trimming took 8 bases from V and 13 from J, leaving 18 bases between them. CDR3 length: 11 amino acids. CDR1 is SQVTM, CDR2 ANQGSEA, per germline.

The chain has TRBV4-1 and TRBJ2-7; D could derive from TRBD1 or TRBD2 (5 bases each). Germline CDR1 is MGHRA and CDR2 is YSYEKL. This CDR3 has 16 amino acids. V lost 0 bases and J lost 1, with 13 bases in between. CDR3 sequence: CASSQEGQGVSYEQYF. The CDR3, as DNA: TGCGCCAGCAGCCAAGAAGGGCAGGGAGTTTCCTACGAGCAGTACTTC.

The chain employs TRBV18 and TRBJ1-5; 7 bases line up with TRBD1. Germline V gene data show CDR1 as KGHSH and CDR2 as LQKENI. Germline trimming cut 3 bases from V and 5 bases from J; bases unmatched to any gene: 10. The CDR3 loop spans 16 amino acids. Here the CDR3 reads CASSPPGQVRDQPQHF. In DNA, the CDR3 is TGTGCCAGCTCACCGCCCGGACAGGTTAGGGATCAGCCCCAGCATTTT.

The CDR3, as DNA: TGTGCCAGCAGCGCCTCGGGAAACCAAGAGACCCAGTACTTC. It translates to CASSASGNQETQYF. This chain connects TRBV7-3 to TRBJ2-5, with TRBD2 as a possible D gene (5 bases). Trimming left V 5 bases short and J 0 bases short, with 10 bases between. Germline CDR1 reads SGHTA; CDR2 reads FQGTGA. This CDR3 spans 14 amino acids.